The T cell receptor (beta chain) described here comes from a study of beta chain features in type 1 diabetes. Study-wide context: Patients looked much like healthy donors when it came to age, gender and cell yields. The samples had around 98 million sorted cells examined in all. Study observations and caveats: Type 1 diabetes patients showed fewer insertions and more deletions at VDJ junctions. TCRB CDR3s were moderately but significantly shorter in Type 1 diabetes patients in all four CD4+ subsets.

The study reverse transcribed the entire isolated RNA, so it sequenced expressed TCRB transcripts. Repertoires were generated with immunoSEQ multiplex PCR, while TCRdb's copy carries only in-frame clones and drops some. This sample has 200,000 to 300,000 clones, with approximately 11% found just once. Germline V gene sequence: CDR1 SGHRS, CDR2 YFSETQ. Trimming cost V 5 bases and J 3 bases; bases outside gene matches: 7. The CDR3 is 14 amino acids. Each donor gave one heparinised blood draw averaging approximately 120 mL. About this clone: Its antigen remains unidentified.

The source is a man aged 25 to 40 with type 1 diabetes. The V call is TRBV5-1, the J call TRBJ2-7; TRBD1 matches 8 bases. What was sequenced was naive CD4+ T cells from blood. CDR3 amino acids: CASSGDTGGYEQYF. The CDR3 DNA follows: TGCGCCAGCAGTGGGGATACAGGGGGCTACGAGCAGTACTTC.